These 29 T cell receptor beta chains were all obtained from the same sample, sequenced in a study of OX40 agonist ivuxolimab in advanced cancers. The method behind the library was the immunoSEQ multiplex PCR assay. TCRdb provides this immuneACCESS table in a form limited to in-frame rearrangements. Some clones are lacking; in checked studies, under half of them reflect an unresolved V gene, and why the rest are absent is not known. In this sample the table shows tens of thousands of clones, 75% to 90% of which occur a single time. The ten most abundant clones make up about 3% of the sample. The sample consisted of CD4+ or CD8+ T cells sorted from blood, taken in a trial of the OX40 agonist ivuxolimab. The receptor set was obtained from an adult with an advanced solid tumor such as melanoma, head and neck, liver or kidney cancer.

The chain is built from TRBV4-3 and TRBJ1-1, with D possibly TRBD1 on 5 matching bases. This CDR3 has 16 residues. Germline lookup yields CDR1 LGHNA and CDR2 YSLEER. Trimming removed 0 bases from V and 0 bases from J, with 11 bases in between. CDR3 DNA: TGCGCCAGCAGCCAAGATTTGAGGGGCTTGAACACTGAAGCTTTCTTT. Its protein product is CASSQDLRGLNTEAFF.

This rearrangement joins TRBV5-8 to TRBJ1-5; D possibly corresponds to TRBD1 (6 bases). Germline loops: CDR1 SGHTS, CDR2 YDEGEE. The V end was cut by 1 base, the J end by 0 bases, with 14 bases between. This CDR3 is built from 17 residues. The CDR3 sequence is CASSLNLQGNSNQPQHF. The CDR3 DNA is TGTGCCAGCAGCTTGAATCTACAGGGCAATAGCAATCAGCCCCAGCATTTT.

The chain recombines TRBV5-1 with TRBJ2-5, with 12 bases fitting TRBD2. The germline gives CDR1 SGHRS, CDR2 YFSETQ. The CDR3 totals 17 residues. Germline trimming cut 4 bases from V and 5 bases from J; bases unmatched to any gene: 12. CDR3 sequence: CASSDGVLAGGGETQYF. In DNA form, the CDR3 reads TGCGCCAGCAGCGACGGCGTACTAGCGGGGGGAGGTGAGACCCAGTACTTC.

V and J are TRBV7-2 and TRBJ1-2; no reliable D call. Germline CDR1 and CDR2: SGHTA and FQGNSA. The V gene lost 1 base and the J gene lost 2 bases, with 8 bases spanning the gap. There are 14 residues in the CDR3. This CDR3 is CASSLGAGNYGYTF. The CDR3 DNA sequence: TGTGCCAGCAGCTTAGGGGCCGGAAACTATGGCTACACCTTC.

The V and J genes are TRBV5-1 and TRBJ1-5; weak D call: TRBD1 (6 bases). CDR3 length: 15 residues. Trimming took 4 bases from V and 2 from J, leaving 13 bases between them. Per germline, CDR1 SGHRS and CDR2 YFSETQ. CDR3: CASSAGEGGNQPQHF. CDR3 coding DNA: TGCGCCAGCAGCGCTGGGGAGGGGGGCAATCAGCCCCAGCATTTT.

This sequence joins TRBV4-1 and TRBJ2-2, with TRBD1 matching 10 bases. In germline, CDR1 is MGHRA, CDR2 YSYEKL. J was trimmed by 6 bases and V by 3 bases; bases with no gene match: 7. The length of the CDR3 is 16 residues. The CDR3 spells CASSHPPGQGSGELFF. CDR3 sequence (DNA): TGCGCCAGCAGCCACCCTCCGGGACAGGGGTCCGGGGAGCTGTTTTTT.

This clone was counted a few times. The chain joins TRBV5-6 to TRBJ1-5; D is perhaps TRBD1 (6 bases). Per germline, CDR1 SGHDT and CDR2 YYEEEE. CDR3 length: 17 amino acids. V shed 1 base and J shed 0 bases, with 14 bases lying between them. The CDR3 region is CASSLQGRTDSNQPQHF. The CDR3 DNA reads TGTGCCAGCAGCTTGCAGGGGAGGACAGATAGCAATCAGCCCCAGCATTTT. Combining the CDR3 with reference TRBV5-6 and TRBJ1-5 gives the whole variable domain DAGVTQSPTHLIKTRGQQVTLRCSPKSGHDTVSWYQQALGQGPQFIFQYYEEEERQRGNFPDRFSGHQFPNYSSELNVNALLLGDSALYLCASSLQGRTDSNQPQHFGDGTRLSIL.

The genes are TRBV13 and TRBJ1-1; TRBD1 matches 12 bases. J was trimmed by 4 bases and V by 3 bases; bases with no gene match: 6. Germline loops: CDR1 PRHDT, CDR2 FYEKMQ (reference sequence). The CDR3 has 16 residues. The CDR3: CASSFGTGGASTEAFF. CDR3 in DNA: TGTGCCAGCAGCTTCGGGACAGGGGGCGCGAGCACTGAAGCTTTCTTT.

The chain combines TRBV11-2 with TRBJ2-7; D remains unclear. The CDR3 totals 14 residues. Looked up from germline, CDR1 is SGHAT and CDR2 is FQNNGV. Trimming removed 5 bases from V and 0 bases from J, with 11 bases in between. This CDR3 is CASSPARTSYEQYF. CDR3 in DNA: TGTGCCAGCAGCCCGGCCAGGACCTCCTACGAGCAGTACTTC.

This clone was counted a few times. This chain joins TRBV11-2 and TRBJ2-7, with D perhaps TRBD2 (6 bases). V lost 4 bases and J 0 bases, leaving 19 bases between the germline ends. This CDR3 contains 17 residues. Germline V CDR1 and CDR2: SGHAT, FQNNGV. The chain's CDR3 is CASSSPTRDLSSYEQYF. The CDR3 nucleotides read TGTGCCAGCAGCTCCCCGACCCGGGACTTGAGCTCCTACGAGCAGTACTTC.

As DNA, the CDR3 is TGTGCCAGCAGTTTAGGGGGTTATAGCCAGCCCCAGCATTTT. Protein sequence: CASSLGGYSQPQHF. The V call is TRBV28, the J call TRBJ1-5, with D perhaps matching TRBD1 (5 bases). Looked up from germline, CDR1 is MDHEN and CDR2 is SYDVKM. Between the trimmed V and J ends, which lost 2 bases and 7 bases, there was a span of 12 bases. CDR3 length equals 14 residues. The variable domain in full, with the rest retrieved from reference TRBV28 and TRBJ1-5, is DVKVTQSSRYLVKRTGEKVFLECVQDMDHENMFWYRQDPGLGLRLIYFSYDVKMKEKGDIPEGYSVSREKKERFSLILESASTNQTSMYLCASSLGGYSQPQHFGDGTRLSIL.

The chain links TRBV6-1 to TRBJ1-2; D uncertain. Deletions cut 7 bases from V and 1 base from J, with 7 bases between. The CDR3 runs 12 residues. Germline lookup yields CDR1 MNHNS and CDR2 SASEGT. For the CDR3, the DNA is TGTGCCAGCACCATGGATAACTATGGCTACACCTTC. Translation gives CASTMDNYGYTF.

This clone showed up just once. The rearrangement joins TRBV11-3 to TRBJ1-1; tentative D call: TRBD1 (5 bases). In germline, CDR1 is SGHNT, CDR2 YENEEA. This CDR3 region has 13 residues. V lost 6 bases and J 1 base, leaving 9 bases between the germline ends. For the CDR3, the DNA is TGTGCCAGCAGTTCCGACAGGAACACTGAAGCTTTCTTT. It is translated as CASSSDRNTEAFF.

The chain combines TRBV6-5 with TRBJ2-7; TRBD2 might be the D (6 bases). Germline assignment: CDR1 MNHEY and CDR2 SVGAGI. Trimming left V 7 bases short and J 6 bases short, with 22 bases between. CDR3 length: 15 amino acids. In DNA form, the CDR3 reads TGTGCCAGCATGTCGGAGGGGAGTCGTCTGGGCGAGCAGTACTTC. This sequence encodes CASMSEGSRLGEQYF.

The chain combines TRBV5-6 with TRBJ1-5; no clear D. Trimming stripped 1 base from V and 6 bases from J, with 14 bases between. This CDR3 contains 15 residues. Germline values: CDR1 SGHDT, CDR2 YYEEEE. The CDR3 sequence is CASSLRGPGRQPQHF. Here the CDR3 DNA reads TGTGCCAGCAGCTTGCGAGGACCAGGACGTCAGCCCCAGCATTTT.

This chain connects TRBV6-5 to TRBJ1-1; possible D gene TRBD1, 5 bases. CDR3 length: 14 residues. CDR1 and CDR2 from the germline V gene are MNHEY and SVGAGI. The V end lost 5 bases, the J end lost 3 bases, and 13 bases lay between the germline ends. The CDR3 coding sequence is TGTGCCAGCAGTGCTCAGGGTGGGTACACTGAAGCTTTCTTT. Its protein product is CASSAQGGYTEAFF.

V and J are TRBV7-9 and TRBJ1-4; D unresolved. Trimming took 5 bases from V and 6 from J, leaving 10 bases between them. The CDR3 runs to 13 residues. Germline V gene lookup returns CDR1 SEHNR and CDR2 FQNEAQ (reference sequence). CDR3 sequence: CASSPRLDEKLFF. Written as DNA, the CDR3 is TGTGCCAGCAGCCCCCGGTTGGATGAAAAACTGTTTTTT.

Notes on this clone: Germline and junction disagree at one end, which may indicate a read error. V usage is TRBV29-1 and J usage is TRBJ1-2, with 8 bases matching TRBD1. Germline CDR1 SQVTM, CDR2 ANQGSEA. This CDR3 has 13 amino acids. As DNA, the CDR3 is TGCAGCGGTGAAAGCGGGACAGGCTATGGCTACACCTTC. Encoded protein: CSGESGTGYGYTF.

The gene calls are TRBV9 and TRBJ2-5; tentatively, D is TRBD2 (6 bases). CDR3 length: 16 residues. Deletions cut 1 base from V and 4 bases from J, with 17 bases between. CDR1 SGDLS and CDR2 YYNGEE come from the germline V gene. In nucleotides, the CDR3 is TGTGCCAGCAGCGTAACCCCCTTGGAGGGTCGAGAGACCCAGTACTTC. Translating gives CASSVTPLEGRETQYF.

This clone was detected only once. This chain joins TRBV5-1 and TRBJ2-7; the D gene could be TRBD1 or TRBD2 (5 bases each). Between the trimmed V and J ends, which lost 1 base and 2 bases, there was a span of 13 bases. The CDR3 totals 15 residues. Germline-derived CDR1 and CDR2 are SGHRS and YFSETQ. CDR3 protein: CASSLTAGSPYEQYF. CDR3 in DNA: TGCGCCAGCAGCTTGACCGCAGGGAGCCCCTACGAGCAGTACTTC.

This clone appeared a single time. The V call is TRBV15, the J call TRBJ2-7; 9 bases match TRBD1. Germline loops: CDR1 LNHNV, CDR2 YYDKDF (reference sequence). The CDR3 extends over 15 amino acids. The V and J ends lost 6 bases and 1 base, in that order; junction bases with no gene match: 7. In DNA, the CDR3 is TGTGCCACCAGGGGGAGCGGGACAGGGTCCTACGAGCAGTACTTC. It specifies CATRGSGTGSYEQYF. Supplemented by reference TRBV15 and TRBJ2-7, the full variable domain reads DAMVIQNPRYQVTQFGKPVTLSCSQTLNHNVMYWYQQKSSQAPKLLFHYYDKDFNNEADTPDNFQSRRPNTSFCFLDIRSPGLGDTAMYLCATRGSGTGSYEQYFGPGTRLTVT.

The chain uses TRBV4-3 and TRBJ2-4, with TRBD1 matching 7 bases. Trimming removed 0 bases from V and 0 bases from J; junction bases left unmatched: 2. The V gene's germline CDR1 is LGHNA and CDR2 YSLEER. The CDR3 extends over 16 amino acids. CDR3 DNA: TGCGCCAGCAGCCAAGACAACAGGGGAGCCAAAAACATTCAGTACTTC. Its protein is CASSQDNRGAKNIQYF.

The chain couples TRBV29-1 to TRBJ2-5; D possibly matches TRBD1 or TRBD2 (6 bases each). Germline CDR1 reads SQVTM; CDR2 reads ANQGSEA. The CDR3 contains 17 residues. V was pared by 8 bases and J by 1 base, with 26 bases between. This chain's CDR3 is CSLEGSAGGRGQETQYF. CDR3 DNA sequence: TGCAGCCTCGAGGGGTCCGCCGGGGGCAGGGGCCAAGAGACCCAGTACTTC.

The chain carries TRBV19 and TRBJ2-5; 7 bases line up with TRBD1. This CDR3 region has 15 residues. V was clipped by 3 bases and J by 5 bases; unmatched bases: 9. Germline lookup yields CDR1 LNHDA and CDR2 SQIVND (reference sequence). The CDR3 DNA reads TGTGCCAGTAGTATCACGACAGGGCTGGGGGAGACCCAGTACTTC. Translating it yields CASSITTGLGETQYF.

The gene calls are TRBV5-1 and TRBJ1-1; 7 bases line up with TRBD1. The CDR3 has 18 residues. Per germline, CDR1 SGHRS and CDR2 YFSETQ. Trimming removed 4 bases from V and 1 base from J; junction bases left unmatched: 16. CDR3 sequence reads: CASSQGPRDRFTNTEAFF. The CDR3, as DNA: TGCGCCAGCAGCCAAGGGCCTCGGGACAGATTTACGAACACTGAAGCTTTCTTT.

J is TRBJ2-7 and V is TRBV18; the match to TRBD2 covers 10 bases. With V trimmed by 1 base and J by 2 bases, 5 bases remained unmatched. Germline assignment: CDR1 KGHSH and CDR2 LQKENI. This CDR3 is 16 amino acids long. CDR3 coding DNA: TGTGCCAGCTCACCACAGGGAGCGGGGGGGACCTACGAGCAGTACTTC. This gives the protein CASSPQGAGGTYEQYF.

The chain combines TRBV7-2 with TRBJ2-7; 7 positions match TRBD2. The junction had 15 bases not matched to a gene; V was cut back by 6 bases and J by 7 bases. CDR3 length: 15 residues. From germline, CDR1 is SGHTA and CDR2 FQGNSA. The CDR3 DNA follows: TGTGCCAGCAGTTCCGGGGCGGGAGCTTTTGATGAGCAGTACTTC. Its translation is CASSSGAGAFDEQYF.

The chain joins TRBV6-5 to TRBJ1-4; D not resolved. The CDR3 is 11 amino acids. Germline lookup yields CDR1 MNHEY and CDR2 SVGAGI. V was cut by 3 bases and J by 8 bases, with 4 bases left in between. This CDR3 is CASSYVEKLFF. DNA of the CDR3: TGTGCCAGCAGTTATGTGGAAAAACTGTTTTTT.

As for this clone: A junction boundary mismatches the germline segment, possibly from a read error. This chain connects TRBV5-6 to TRBJ2-7, with 9 bases that match TRBD1. CDR1 and CDR2 (germline): SGHDT, YYEEEE. The CDR3 extends over 16 amino acids. DNA for the CDR3: TGTGCCAGCAGCTGGGGTCAGGGACAGGGTTACTACGAGCAGCACTTC. The encoded protein is CASSWGQGQGYYEQHF.